The present entry profiles one T cell receptor (beta chain) with its context. Antigen: not known. These data originate in a study of cytomegalovirus exposure and HLA in healthy donors. Overall study findings and caveats: HLA alleles showed associations with approximately 15,000 TCR beta sequences in a later analysis, at a 0.05 false discovery rate.

Germline V gene lookup returns CDR1 SNHLY and CDR2 FYNNEI. Trimming removed 3 bases from V and 4 bases from J; junction bases left unmatched: 7. The length of the CDR3 is 15 residues. In the PCR, 60 Vbeta and 13 Jbeta primers were used. This table comes from immunoSEQ multiplex PCR, and its TCRdb copy is limited to in-frame clones, with some not included. This sample has about 100,000 clones, with around 86% found just once. The chain employs TRBV2 and TRBJ2-3; 7 bases map to TRBD2. This TCR was sampled from a woman between 65 and 79 years old in good health and CMV-seropositive. Sequencing was performed on PBMCs. In nucleotides, the CDR3 is TGTGCCAGCAGTGAGGGGGGACTATTCGCAGATACGCAGTATTTT. Translation gives CASSEGGLFADTQYF.